The next 25 T cell receptor beta chains were all read from a single sample in a study of Siglec-9 on CD8 T cells in melanoma. Data came from immunoSEQ multiplex PCR; TCRdb stores just in-frame clones and leaves some out. The sample lists some 39,000 clones, around 82% occurring once. The sample consisted of Siglec-9- CD8+ T cells sorted from blood. The receptor source for this set is a human donor in good health.

The rearrangement uses TRBV6-5 and TRBJ2-5; no definite D call. Trimming shortened V by 7 bases and J by 3 bases, and 12 bases separated the two germline ends. Germline assignment: CDR1 MNHEY and CDR2 SVGAGI. The CDR3 extends over 13 amino acids. For the CDR3, the DNA is TGTGCCAGCAACGAGGCGGAGAAAGAGACCCAGTACTTC. Translation: CASNEAEKETQYF.

V and J are TRBV5-8 and TRBJ1-4; no reliable D call. The CDR3 runs 12 residues. The germline V gene encodes CDR1 SGHTS and CDR2 YDEGEE. Trimming stripped 1 base from V and 8 bases from J, with 6 bases between. The CDR3 sequence: CASSLYEEKLFF. The CDR3 bases are TGTGCCAGCAGCTTGTATGAAGAAAAACTGTTTTTT.

V and J are TRBV28 and TRBJ2-7; the D is unclear. The ends were cut back, 3 bases at V and 7 bases at J, with 13 bases in the middle. This CDR3 has 13 residues. Germline V gives CDR1 MDHEN, CDR2 SYDVKM. The CDR3 sequence is CASSFNSQEEQYF. The CDR3 nucleotides read TGTGCCAGCAGTTTCAACTCCCAGGAAGAGCAGTACTTC.

CDR3 in amino acids: CASSDAGGLHEQYF. The DNA of the CDR3 is TGTGCCAGCAGCGACGCGGGGGGCCTCCACGAGCAGTACTTC. The chain uses TRBV7-6 and TRBJ2-7; 8 nucleotides match TRBD2. V lost 5 bases to trimming and J lost 5 bases; unmatched junction nucleotides: 8. CDR3 length: 14 amino acids. The germline V gene encodes CDR1 SGHVS and CDR2 FNYEAQ. Supplemented by reference TRBV7-6 and TRBJ2-7, the full variable domain reads GAGVSQSPRYKVTKRGQDVALRCDPISGHVSLYWYRQALGQGPEFLTYFNYEAQQDKSGLPNDRFSAERPEGSISTLTIQRTEQRDSAMYRCASSDAGGLHEQYFGPGTRLTVT.

The chain combines TRBV4-1 with TRBJ1-4; 12 bases fit TRBD1. The germline V gene has CDR1 MGHRA and CDR2 YSYEKL. J lost 10 bases, V lost 4 bases, and 4 bases had no gene match. This CDR3 region has 14 residues. Here the CDR3 reads CASSPGQGARKLFF. The CDR3 DNA reads as TGCGCCAGCAGCCCGGGACAGGGGGCGAGAAAACTGTTTTTT.

The rearrangement uses TRBV2 and TRBJ2-7; D ambiguous. The CDR3 length is 16 residues. Germline V CDR1 and CDR2: SNHLY, FYNNEI. V was shortened by 0 bases and J by 0 bases, with 12 bases between the two germline ends. The CDR3 sequence: CASSEARVGISYEQYF. The CDR3 DNA reads as TGTGCCAGCAGTGAAGCGCGAGTAGGGATCTCCTACGAGCAGTACTTC. The entire variable domain, with the rest obtained from reference TRBV2 and TRBJ2-7, is as follows: EPEVTQTPSHQVTQMGQEVILRCVPISNHLYFYWYRQILGQKVEFLVSFYNNEISEKSEIFDDQFSVERPDGSNFTLKIRSTKLEDSAMYFCASSEARVGISYEQYFGPGTRLTVT.

V usage is TRBV7-3 and J usage is TRBJ1-2; possible D gene TRBD1, 5 bases. The CDR3 sequence is 13 residues long. Germline CDR1 is SGHTA and CDR2 is FQGTGA. V lost 5 bases and J lost 8, with 15 bases in between. DNA for the CDR3: TGTGCCAGCAGCACCGGGGACGGTTGGGGCTACACCTTC. The encoded protein is CASSTGDGWGYTF. The full variable domain, its missing parts supplied by reference TRBV7-3 and TRBJ1-2, is GAGVSQTPSNKVTEKGKYVELRCDPISGHTALYWYRQSLGQGPEFLIYFQGTGAADDSGLPNDRFFAVRPEGSVSTLKIQRTERGDSAVYLCASSTGDGWGYTFGSGTRLTVV.

The rearrangement uses TRBV21-1 and TRBJ1-2. TRBV21-1 is termed a pseudogene. This CDR3 is 11 amino acids long. DNA for the CDR3: TGTGCCAGCAGCAAGTCGAAGGGCTACACCTTC. It specifies CASSKSKGYTF.

The rearrangement links TRBV30 to TRBJ2-7; 7 positions match TRBD2. J was trimmed by 4 bases and V by 8 bases; bases with no gene match: 8. CDR1 and CDR2 from the germline V gene are GTSNPN and SVGIG (reference sequence). CDR3 length: 12 residues. CDR3 amino acids: CAGERGVYEQYF. CDR3 bases: TGTGCCGGGGAGCGGGGCGTGTACGAGCAGTACTTC.

This sequence joins TRBV4-1 and TRBJ2-1, with D possibly being TRBD1 (6 bases). The length of the CDR3 is 14 residues. V lost 3 bases and J 8 bases, leaving 14 bases between the germline ends. Germline-derived CDR1 and CDR2 are MGHRA and YSYEKL. CDR3 DNA: TGCGCCAGCAGCCATATGCAGGGGAAGGATGAGCAGTTCTTC. This codes for CASSHMQGKDEQFF.

The chain recombines TRBV2 with TRBJ1-4, with TRBD1 matching over 8 bases. Per germline, CDR1 SNHLY and CDR2 FYNNEI. V dropped 3 bases and J dropped 4; count of bases not matched to a gene: 4. This CDR3 has 15 residues. CDR3 sequence reads: CASSEGDRGNEKLFF. The CDR3, as DNA: TGTGCCAGCAGTGAGGGAGACAGGGGTAATGAAAAACTGTTTTTT.

The chain combines TRBV6-5 with TRBJ2-7; D not resolved. Germline lookup yields CDR1 MNHEY and CDR2 SVGAGI. V was cut by 0 bases and J by 5 bases, with 8 bases left in between. CDR3 length: 13 amino acids. For the CDR3, the DNA is TGTGCCAGCAGTTACTCGAACATCAACGAGCAGTACTTC. Translated: CASSYSNINEQYF.

The CDR3 sequence: CASSFFHPPTGEQETQYF. The CDR3 DNA is TGTGCCAGCAGTTTCTTTCACCCGCCGACAGGGGAACAAGAGACCCAGTACTTC. J is TRBJ2-5 and V is TRBV28, with 8 bases lining up with TRBD1. CDR3 length equals 18 residues. With V trimmed by 3 bases and J by 2 bases, 14 bases remained unmatched. Per the germline V gene, CDR1 is MDHEN and CDR2 is SYDVKM.

The chain links TRBV5-1 to TRBJ1-2, with D perhaps TRBD1 (5 bases). Between the trimmed V and J ends, which lost 1 base and 7 bases, there was a span of 17 bases. Germline V lookup: CDR1 SGHRS, CDR2 YFSETQ. The CDR3 is 15 amino acids. The CDR3 region is CASSLNWGSGRGYTF. As DNA, the CDR3 is TGCGCCAGCAGCTTGAATTGGGGCTCCGGTCGTGGCTACACCTTC. The full variable domain, its missing parts supplied by reference TRBV5-1 and TRBJ1-2, is KAGVTQTPRYLIKTRGQQVTLSCSPISGHRSVSWYQQTPGQGLQFLFEYFSETQRNKGNFPGRFSGRQFSNSRSEMNVSTLELGDSALYLCASSLNWGSGRGYTFGSGTRLTVV.

This clone was observed a handful of times. The genes are TRBV7-9 and TRBJ2-2; D is perhaps TRBD2 (5 bases). The CDR3 is 14 residues long. V lost 2 bases and J 6 bases, leaving 10 bases between the germline ends. In germline, CDR1 is SEHNR, CDR2 FQNEAQ (reference sequence). CDR3 nucleotide sequence: TGTGCCAGCAGCTTAAGTATTAGCGCCGGGGAGCTGTTTTTT. Encoded protein: CASSLSISAGELFF.

The V gene is TRBV6-1, the J gene TRBJ1-2; 7 nucleotides line up with TRBD1. Trimming at V came to 3 bases and at J to 7 bases, leaving 5 bases not matched to a gene. Germline CDR1 MNHNS, CDR2 SASEGT. CDR3 length: 13 residues. CDR3 region: CASSEDRPSGYTF. The CDR3 DNA is TGTGCCAGCAGTGAGGACAGGCCCAGTGGCTACACCTTC.

This chain links TRBV15 with TRBJ1-5; maybe TRBD1 (5 bases). This CDR3 region has 13 residues. Germline loops: CDR1 LNHNV, CDR2 YYDKDF (reference sequence). V was pared by 0 bases and J by 9 bases, with 9 bases between. The CDR3 coding sequence is TGTGCCACCAGCAGAGATCAGCAGGGGCCCCAGCATTTT. It specifies CATSRDQQGPQHF.

V gene TRBV4-2 combines with J gene TRBJ1-1; D perhaps matches TRBD1 (6 bases). The germline V gene has CDR1 LGHNA and CDR2 YNFKEQ. The V gene lost 4 bases and the J gene lost 11 bases, with 17 bases spanning the gap. The CDR3 spans 13 residues. The CDR3 here is CASSPSGGRGAFF. As DNA, the CDR3 is TGTGCCAGCAGCCCAAGCGGGGGCCGGGGGGCTTTCTTT.

The chain employs TRBV10-3 and TRBJ2-3; no definite D call. The germline CDR1 and CDR2 sequences are ENHRY and SYGVKD. Trimming took 3 bases from V and 2 from J, leaving 3 bases between them. The CDR3 extends over 12 amino acids. The CDR3 DNA sequence: TGTGCCATCAGTGAATTCACAGATACGCAGTATTTT. This encodes CAISEFTDTQYF.

V usage is TRBV27 and J usage is TRBJ1-5; 9 positions match TRBD1. Trimming at V came to 4 bases and at J to 5 bases, leaving 3 bases not matched to a gene. Germline loops: CDR1 MNHEY, CDR2 SMNVEV (reference sequence). There are 14 residues in the CDR3. CDR3 bases: TGTGCCAGCAGTTGGACAGGGGAAGATCAGCCCCAGCATTTT. The encoded protein is CASSWTGEDQPQHF.

The V and J genes are TRBV7-9 and TRBJ2-5; 7 positions agree with TRBD1. Germline assignment: CDR1 SEHNR and CDR2 FQNEAQ (reference sequence). J gave up 3 bases and V 4 bases, and 5 bases lay outside the gene matches. The CDR3 runs to 14 residues. The CDR3 DNA reads TGTGCCAGCAGCTACCGGGACAGCGAAGAGACCCAGTACTTC. Translating gives CASSYRDSEETQYF.

V and J are TRBV4-1 and TRBJ2-5; 8 bases align to TRBD1. From germline, CDR1 is MGHRA and CDR2 YSYEKL. The CDR3 consists of 14 residues. V trimming: 3 bases; J trimming: 2 bases; junction bases outside the gene matches: 2. The CDR3 nucleotides are TGCGCCAGCAGCCACCGACAGGGGCAAGAGACCCAGTACTTC. Residues: CASSHRQGQETQYF.

The chain is built from TRBV5-1 and TRBJ2-7; TRBD2 is a possible D gene (5 bases). V lost 4 bases, J lost 0 bases, and 14 bases lay in between. The CDR3 consists of 15 residues. CDR1 is SGHRS and CDR2 is YFSETQ in the germline V gene. CDR3 nucleotide sequence: TGCGCCAGCAGCCCCCGACTGGGGAGCTCCTACGAGCAGTACTTC. Its protein is CASSPRLGSSYEQYF.

This rearrangement joins TRBV11-2 to TRBJ1-4; TRBD1 is a possible D gene (5 bases). CDR1 and CDR2 (germline): SGHAT, FQNNGV. V was pared by 4 bases and J by 3 bases, with 12 bases between. The length of the CDR3 is 15 residues. The CDR3 sequence is CASSSDGGANEKLFF. DNA of the CDR3: TGTGCCAGCAGCTCGGACGGAGGGGCTAATGAAAAACTGTTTTTT.

The chain joins TRBV27 to TRBJ2-7; TRBD2 is a possible D gene (5 bases). The CDR3 sequence is 14 residues long. V lost 3 bases and J 6 bases, leaving 15 bases between the germline ends. Germline-derived CDR1 and CDR2 are MNHEY and SMNVEV (reference sequence). The CDR3 region is CASSFEGSLGEQYF. CDR3 DNA sequence: TGTGCCAGCAGTTTCGAGGGATCCTTAGGCGAGCAGTACTTC.